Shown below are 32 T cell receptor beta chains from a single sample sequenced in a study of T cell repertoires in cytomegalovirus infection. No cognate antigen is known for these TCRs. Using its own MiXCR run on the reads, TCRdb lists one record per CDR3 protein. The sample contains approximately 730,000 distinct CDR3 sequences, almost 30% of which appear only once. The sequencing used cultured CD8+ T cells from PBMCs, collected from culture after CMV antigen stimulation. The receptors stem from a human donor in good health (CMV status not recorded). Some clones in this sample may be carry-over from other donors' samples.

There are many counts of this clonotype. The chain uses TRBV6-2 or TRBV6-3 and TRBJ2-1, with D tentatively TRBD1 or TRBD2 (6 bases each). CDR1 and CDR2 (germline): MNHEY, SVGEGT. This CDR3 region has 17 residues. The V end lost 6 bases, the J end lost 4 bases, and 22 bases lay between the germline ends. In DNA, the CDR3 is TGTGCCAGCAGCCTTCGTCGGACGGGGGCATGGTACAATGAGCAGTTCTTC. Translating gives CASSLRRTGAWYNEQFF.

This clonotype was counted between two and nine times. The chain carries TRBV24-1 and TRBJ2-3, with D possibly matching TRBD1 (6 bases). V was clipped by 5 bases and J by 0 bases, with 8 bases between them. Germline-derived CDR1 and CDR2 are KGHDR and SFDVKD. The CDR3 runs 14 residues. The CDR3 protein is CATSARGSTDTQYF. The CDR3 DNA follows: TGTGCCACCAGTGCGAGGGGGAGCACAGATACGCAGTATTTT.

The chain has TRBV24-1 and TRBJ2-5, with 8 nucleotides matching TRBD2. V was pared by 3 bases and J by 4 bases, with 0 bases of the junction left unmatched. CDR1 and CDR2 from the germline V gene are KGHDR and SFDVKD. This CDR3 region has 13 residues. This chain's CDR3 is CATSDAGGETQYF. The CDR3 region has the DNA TGTGCCACCAGTGATGCGGGGGGAGAGACCCAGTACTTC.

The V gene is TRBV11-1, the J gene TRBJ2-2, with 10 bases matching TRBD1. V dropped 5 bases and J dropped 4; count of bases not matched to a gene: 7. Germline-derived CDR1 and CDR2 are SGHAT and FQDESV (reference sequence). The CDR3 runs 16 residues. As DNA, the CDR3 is TGTGCCAGCAGCGATGGGACAGGGGCGGGCACCGGGGAGCTGTTTTTT. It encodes CASSDGTGAGTGELFF.

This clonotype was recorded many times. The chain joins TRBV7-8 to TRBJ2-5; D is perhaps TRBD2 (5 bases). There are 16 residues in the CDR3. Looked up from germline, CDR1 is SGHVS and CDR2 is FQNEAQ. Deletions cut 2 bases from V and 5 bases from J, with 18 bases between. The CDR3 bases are TGTGCCAGCAGCTTAACCTCCGGGGTTCAATCGGAGACCCAGTACTTC. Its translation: CASSLTSGVQSETQYF.

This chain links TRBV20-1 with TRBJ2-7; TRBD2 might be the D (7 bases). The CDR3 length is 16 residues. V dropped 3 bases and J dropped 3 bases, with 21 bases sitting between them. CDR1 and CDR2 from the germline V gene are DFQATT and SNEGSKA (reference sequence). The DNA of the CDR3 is TGCAGTGCTAGGAATTTGGGCGGGGGCGGGGGCTACGAGCAGTACTTC. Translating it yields CSARNLGGGGGYEQYF.

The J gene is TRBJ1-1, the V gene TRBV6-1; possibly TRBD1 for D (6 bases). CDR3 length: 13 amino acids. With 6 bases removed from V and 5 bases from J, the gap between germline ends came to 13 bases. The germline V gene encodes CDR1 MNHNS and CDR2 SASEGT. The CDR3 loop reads CASRYHGQTEAFF. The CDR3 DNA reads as TGTGCCAGCAGGTACCATGGACAGACTGAAGCTTTCTTT.

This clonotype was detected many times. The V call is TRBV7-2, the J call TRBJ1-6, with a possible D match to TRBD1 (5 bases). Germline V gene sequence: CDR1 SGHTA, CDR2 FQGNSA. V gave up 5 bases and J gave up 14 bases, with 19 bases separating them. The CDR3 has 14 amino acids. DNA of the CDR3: TGTGCCAGCAGCCCAGAGGGGCCGGGGCGAGCCCTCCACTTT. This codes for CASSPEGPGRALHF.

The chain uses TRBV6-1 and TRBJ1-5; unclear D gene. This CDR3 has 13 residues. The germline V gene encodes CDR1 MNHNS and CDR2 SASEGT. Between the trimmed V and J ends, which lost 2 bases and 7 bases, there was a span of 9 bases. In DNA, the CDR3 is TGTGCCAGCAGTGAATTGGGATGGCAGCCCCAGCATTTT. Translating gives CASSELGWQPQHF.

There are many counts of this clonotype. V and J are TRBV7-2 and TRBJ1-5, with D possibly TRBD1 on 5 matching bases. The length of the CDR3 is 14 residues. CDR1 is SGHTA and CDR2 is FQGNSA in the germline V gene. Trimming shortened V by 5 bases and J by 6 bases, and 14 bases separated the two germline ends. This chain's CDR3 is CASSPRGGGQPQHF. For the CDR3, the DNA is TGTGCCAGCAGCCCACGGGGGGGAGGTCAGCCCCAGCATTTT.

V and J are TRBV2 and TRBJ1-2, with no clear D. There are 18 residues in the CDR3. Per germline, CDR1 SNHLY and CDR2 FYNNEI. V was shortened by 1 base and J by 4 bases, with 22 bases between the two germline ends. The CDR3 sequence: CASSEGSYLGVTIYGYTF. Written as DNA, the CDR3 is TGTGCCAGCAGTGAAGGAAGCTATTTGGGCGTAACTATCTATGGCTACACCTTC.

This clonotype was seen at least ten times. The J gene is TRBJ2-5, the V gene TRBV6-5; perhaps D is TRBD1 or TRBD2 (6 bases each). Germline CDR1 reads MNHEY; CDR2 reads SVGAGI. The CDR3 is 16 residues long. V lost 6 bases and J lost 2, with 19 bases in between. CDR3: CASSFTPGAGQETQYF. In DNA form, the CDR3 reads TGTGCCAGCAGCTTTACCCCGGGGGCAGGACAAGAGACCCAGTACTTC.

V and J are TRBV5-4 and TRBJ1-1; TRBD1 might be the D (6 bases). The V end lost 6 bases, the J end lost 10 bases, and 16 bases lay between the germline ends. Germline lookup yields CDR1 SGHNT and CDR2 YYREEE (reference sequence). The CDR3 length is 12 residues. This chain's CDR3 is CASTLPTGGAFF. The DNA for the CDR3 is TGTGCCAGCACCCTTCCGACAGGAGGAGCTTTCTTT.

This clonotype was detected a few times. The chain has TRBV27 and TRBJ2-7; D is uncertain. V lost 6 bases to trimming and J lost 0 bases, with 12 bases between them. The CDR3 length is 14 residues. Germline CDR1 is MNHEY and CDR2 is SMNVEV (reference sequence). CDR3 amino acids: CASRQTLSSYEQYF. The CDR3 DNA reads TGTGCCAGCAGACAGACCTTGAGCTCCTACGAGCAGTACTTC.

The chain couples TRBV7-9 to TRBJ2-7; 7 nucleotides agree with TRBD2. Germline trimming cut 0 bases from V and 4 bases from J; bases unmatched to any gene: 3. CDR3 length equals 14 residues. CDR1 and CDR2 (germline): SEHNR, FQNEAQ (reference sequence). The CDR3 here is CASSLAGGQYEQYV. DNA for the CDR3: TGTGCCAGCAGCTTAGCGGGAGGGCAGTACGAGCAGTACGTC.

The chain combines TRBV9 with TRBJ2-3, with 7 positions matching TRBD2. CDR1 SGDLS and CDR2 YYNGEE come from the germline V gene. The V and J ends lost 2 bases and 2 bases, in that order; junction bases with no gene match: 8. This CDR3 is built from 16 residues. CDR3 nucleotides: TGTGCCAGCAGCGTCTCCGGCGGGGGTTCCACAGATACGCAGTATTTT. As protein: CASSVSGGGSTDTQYF. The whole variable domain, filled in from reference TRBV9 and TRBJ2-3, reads DSGVTQTPKHLITATGQRVTLRCSPRSGDLSVYWYQQSLDQGLQFLIQYYNGEERAKGNILERFSAQQFPDLHSELNLSSLELGDSALYFCASSVSGGGSTDTQYFGPGTRLTVL.

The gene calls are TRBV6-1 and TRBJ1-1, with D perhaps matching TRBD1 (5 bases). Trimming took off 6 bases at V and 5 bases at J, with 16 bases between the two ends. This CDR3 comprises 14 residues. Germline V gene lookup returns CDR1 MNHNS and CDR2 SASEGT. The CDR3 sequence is CASSRSEGVTEAFF. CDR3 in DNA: TGTGCCAGCAGCCGAAGCGAAGGGGTAACTGAAGCTTTCTTT.

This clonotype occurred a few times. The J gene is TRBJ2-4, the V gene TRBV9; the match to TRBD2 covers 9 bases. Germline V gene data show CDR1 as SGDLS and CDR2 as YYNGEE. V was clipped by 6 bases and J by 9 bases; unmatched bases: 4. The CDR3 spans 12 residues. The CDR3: CASNSGGVIQYF. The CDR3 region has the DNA TGTGCCAGCAATAGCGGGGGAGTCATTCAGTACTTC.

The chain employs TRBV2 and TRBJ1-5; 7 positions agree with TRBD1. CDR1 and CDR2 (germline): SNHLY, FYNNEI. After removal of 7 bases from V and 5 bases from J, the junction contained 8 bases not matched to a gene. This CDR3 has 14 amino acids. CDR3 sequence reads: CASTPGQRDQPQHF. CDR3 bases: TGTGCCAGCACCCCGGGACAGAGGGATCAGCCCCAGCATTTT.

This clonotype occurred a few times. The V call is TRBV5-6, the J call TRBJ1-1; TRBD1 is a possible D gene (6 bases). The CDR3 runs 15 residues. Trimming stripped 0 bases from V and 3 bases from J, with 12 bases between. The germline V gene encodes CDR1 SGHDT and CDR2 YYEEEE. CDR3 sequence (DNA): TGTGCCAGCAGCTTGGTTTCAGGGGATTACACTGAAGCTTTCTTT. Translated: CASSLVSGDYTEAFF.

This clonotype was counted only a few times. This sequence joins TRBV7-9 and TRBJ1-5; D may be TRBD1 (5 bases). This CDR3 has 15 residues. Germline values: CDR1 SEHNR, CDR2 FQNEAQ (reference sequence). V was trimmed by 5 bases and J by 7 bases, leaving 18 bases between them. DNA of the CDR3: TGTGCCAGCAGCCCCAAAATAGGGGATCGCCAGCCCCAGCATTTT. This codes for CASSPKIGDRQPQHF.

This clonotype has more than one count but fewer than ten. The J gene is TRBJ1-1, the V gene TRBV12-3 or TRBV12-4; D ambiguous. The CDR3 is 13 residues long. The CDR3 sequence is CPTSEQANTEAFF. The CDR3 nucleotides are TGTCCAACTTCCGAGCAGGCGAACACTGAAGCTTTCTTT.

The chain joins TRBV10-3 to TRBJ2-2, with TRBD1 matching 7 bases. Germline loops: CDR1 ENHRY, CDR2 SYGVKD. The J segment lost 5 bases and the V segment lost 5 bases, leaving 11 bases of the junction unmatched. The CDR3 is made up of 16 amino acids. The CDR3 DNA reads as TGTGCCATCAGTTACAGACAGGGTGGTTCGACCGGGGAGCTGTTTTTT. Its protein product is CAISYRQGGSTGELFF.

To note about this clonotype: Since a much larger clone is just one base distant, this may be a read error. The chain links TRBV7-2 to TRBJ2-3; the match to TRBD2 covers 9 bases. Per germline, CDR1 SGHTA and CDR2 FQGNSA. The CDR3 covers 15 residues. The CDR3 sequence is CANSSAGGLRDTQYF. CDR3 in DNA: TGTGCCAACAGCTCGGCGGGGGGGCTGAGAGATACGCAGTATTTT. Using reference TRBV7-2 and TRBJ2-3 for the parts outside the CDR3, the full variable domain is GAGVSQSPSNKVTEKGKDVELRCDPISGHTALYWYRQSLGQGLEFLIYFQGNSAPDKSGLPSDRFSAERTGGSVSTLTIQRTQQEDSAVYLCANSSAGGLRDTQYFGPGTRLTVL.

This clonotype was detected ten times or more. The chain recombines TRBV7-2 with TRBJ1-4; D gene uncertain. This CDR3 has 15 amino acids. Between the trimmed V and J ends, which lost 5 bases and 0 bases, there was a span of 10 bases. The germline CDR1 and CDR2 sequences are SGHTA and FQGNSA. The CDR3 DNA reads TGTGCCAGCAGCCCGGGGAGTGCAACTAATGAAAAACTGTTTTTT. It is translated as CASSPGSATNEKLFF.

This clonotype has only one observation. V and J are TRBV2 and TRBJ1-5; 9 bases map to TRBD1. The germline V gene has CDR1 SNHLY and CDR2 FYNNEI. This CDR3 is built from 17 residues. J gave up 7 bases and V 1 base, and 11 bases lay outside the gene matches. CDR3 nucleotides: TGTGCCAGCAGTGAAGAGGACAGGGGTGTAGCCTACCAGCCCCAGCATTTT. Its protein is CASSEEDRGVAYQPQHF.

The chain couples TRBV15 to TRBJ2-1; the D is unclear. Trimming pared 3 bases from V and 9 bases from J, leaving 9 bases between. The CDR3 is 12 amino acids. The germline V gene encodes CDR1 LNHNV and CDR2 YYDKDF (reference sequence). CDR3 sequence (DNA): TGTGCCACCAGCAGGCTCGCGGCTGAGCAGTTCTTC. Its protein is CATSRLAAEQFF. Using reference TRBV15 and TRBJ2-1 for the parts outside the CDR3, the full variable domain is DAMVIQNPRYQVTQFGKPVTLSCSQTLNHNVMYWYQQKSSQAPKLLFHYYDKDFNNEADTPDNFQSRRPNTSFCFLDIRSPGLGDTAMYLCATSRLAAEQFFGPGTRLTVL.

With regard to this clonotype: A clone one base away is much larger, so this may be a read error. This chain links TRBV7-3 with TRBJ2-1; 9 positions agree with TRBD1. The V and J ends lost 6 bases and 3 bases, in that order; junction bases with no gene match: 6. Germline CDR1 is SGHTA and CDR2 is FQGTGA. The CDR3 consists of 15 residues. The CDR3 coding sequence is TGTGCCAGCAGTACCGGGACAGGGAACTACAATGAGCAGTTCTTC. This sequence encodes CASSTGTGNYNEQFF.

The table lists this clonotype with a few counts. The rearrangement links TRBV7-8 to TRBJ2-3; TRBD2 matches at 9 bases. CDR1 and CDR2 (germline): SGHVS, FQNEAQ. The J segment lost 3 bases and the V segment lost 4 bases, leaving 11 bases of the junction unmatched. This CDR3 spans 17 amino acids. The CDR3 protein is CASSWTKAGGPTDTQYF. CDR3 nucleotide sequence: TGTGCCAGCAGCTGGACCAAGGCGGGGGGGCCAACAGATACGCAGTATTTT.

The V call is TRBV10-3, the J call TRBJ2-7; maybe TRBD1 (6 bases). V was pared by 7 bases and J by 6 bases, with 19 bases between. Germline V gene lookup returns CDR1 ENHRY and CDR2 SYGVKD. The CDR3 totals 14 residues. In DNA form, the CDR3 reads TGTGCCATCAACACTTTGGACCGAGGGGGCGAGCAGTACTTC. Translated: CAINTLDRGGEQYF.

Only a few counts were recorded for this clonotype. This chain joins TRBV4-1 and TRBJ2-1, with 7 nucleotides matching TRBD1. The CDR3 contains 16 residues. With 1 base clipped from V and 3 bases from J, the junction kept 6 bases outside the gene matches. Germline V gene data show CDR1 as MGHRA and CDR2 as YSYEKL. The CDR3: CASSQVRGGYYNEQFF. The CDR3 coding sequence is TGCGCCAGCAGCCAAGTTCGAGGGGGCTACTACAATGAGCAGTTCTTC.

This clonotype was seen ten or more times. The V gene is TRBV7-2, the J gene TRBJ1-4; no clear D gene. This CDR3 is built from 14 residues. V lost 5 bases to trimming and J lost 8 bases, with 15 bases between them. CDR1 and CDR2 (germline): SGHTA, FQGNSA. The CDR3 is CASSGRTPYEKLFF. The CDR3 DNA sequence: TGTGCCAGCAGCGGGCGCACCCCGTACGAAAAACTGTTTTTT.